This entry lists 24 T cell receptor beta chains sequenced from one sample in a study of cytomegalovirus exposure and HLA in healthy donors. PCR was performed using 60 Vbeta and 13 Jbeta primers. Assay: immunoSEQ multiplex PCR; the TCRdb copy retains only in-frame clones and omits some. The table lists over 140,000 clones, around four fifths of them singletons. The source material was PBMCs. These TCRs come from a man aged 25-45 years in good health and CMV-seropositive.

The gene calls are TRBV6-1 and TRBJ2-3; 13 positions match TRBD2. CDR3 length equals 15 residues. CDR1 is MNHNS, CDR2 SASEGT, per germline. The ends lost 3 bases at V and 8 bases at J; junction bases unmatched: 5. The chain's CDR3 is CASSDGLAGVGTQYF. The CDR3 DNA reads as TGTGCCAGCAGTGACGGACTAGCGGGAGTCGGTACGCAGTATTTT.

The chain carries TRBV29-1 and TRBJ2-7, with D perhaps TRBD1 (7 bases). Trimming stripped 4 bases from V and 3 bases from J, with 13 bases between. Germline V gives CDR1 SQVTM, CDR2 ANQGSEA. The length of the CDR3 is 13 residues. The CDR3 loop reads CSVAGGGSYEQYF. As DNA, the CDR3 is TGCAGCGTTGCAGGGGGAGGAAGCTACGAGCAGTACTTC.

The chain recombines TRBV9 with TRBJ1-4, with TRBD1 as a possible D gene (5 bases). V lost 1 base, J lost 0 bases, and 10 bases lay in between. The CDR3 sequence is 16 residues long. CDR1 is SGDLS, CDR2 YYNGEE, per germline. The CDR3 is CASSVSGLATNEKLFF. CDR3 DNA: TGTGCCAGCAGCGTATCGGGACTAGCAACTAATGAAAAACTGTTTTTT.

The chain combines TRBV5-6 with TRBJ2-2; D call uncertain. The length of the CDR3 is 14 residues. Germline V gene data show CDR1 as SGHDT and CDR2 as YYEEEE. The V gene lost 6 bases and the J gene lost 2 bases, with 11 bases spanning the gap. The DNA of the CDR3 is TGTGCCAGCAAAGGCCAGGCTAACACCGGGGAGCTGTTTTTT. Its translation is CASKGQANTGELFF.

CDR3 sequence: CASSAGPSTDTQYF. CDR3 nucleotides: TGCGCCAGCAGCGCGGGCCCTAGCACAGATACGCAGTATTTT. The chain employs TRBV5-1 and TRBJ2-3; maybe TRBD2 (5 bases). Trimming stripped 4 bases from V and 0 bases from J, with 9 bases between. The germline gives CDR1 SGHRS, CDR2 YFSETQ. CDR3 length equals 14 residues. The full variable domain, in which reference TRBV5-1 and TRBJ2-3 provide the parts outside the CDR3, is KAGVTQTPRYLIKTRGQQVTLSCSPISGHRSVSWYQQTPGQGLQFLFEYFSETQRNKGNFPGRFSGRQFSNSRSEMNVSTLELGDSALYLCASSAGPSTDTQYFGPGTRLTVL.

The chain joins TRBV6-5 to TRBJ1-3; D is ambiguous. The CDR3 contains 16 residues. The germline V and J ends were trimmed by 0 bases and 2 bases, with 11 bases remaining between them. Germline V gene data show CDR1 as MNHEY and CDR2 as SVGAGI. The CDR3 loop is CASSYSILHTGNTIYF. CDR3 bases: TGTGCCAGCAGTTACTCGATACTGCATACTGGAAACACCATATATTTT.

The chain links TRBV21-1 to TRBJ1-1; the D segment call TRBD1 is taken from the table without a DNA check. TRBV21-1 counts as a pseudogene. The CDR3 length is 15 residues. The CDR3 region has the DNA TGTGCCAGCAGCACATCGACAGGTCGGAACACTGAAGCTTTCTTT. It yields the protein CASSTSTGRNTEAFF.

The chain employs TRBV9 and TRBJ2-1; TRBD2 matches at 10 bases. V lost 0 bases to trimming and J lost 2 bases; unmatched junction nucleotides: 5. CDR1 SGDLS and CDR2 YYNGEE come from the germline V gene. CDR3 length: 17 amino acids. CDR3 in amino acids: CASSVGLSGGAYNEQFF. CDR3 nucleotides: TGTGCCAGCAGCGTAGGATTGAGCGGGGGGGCCTACAATGAGCAGTTCTTC.

This chain connects TRBV28 to TRBJ2-2; D ambiguous. Germline assignment: CDR1 MDHEN and CDR2 SYDVKM. The CDR3 runs to 13 residues. Trimming removed 7 bases from V and 0 bases from J, with 6 bases in between. CDR3 protein: CASKETNTGELFF. DNA for the CDR3: TGTGCCAGCAAAGAGACGAACACCGGGGAGCTGTTTTTT.

The V gene is TRBV5-1, the J gene TRBJ2-1; the D is unclear. This CDR3 has 14 residues. V was cut by 7 bases and J by 4 bases, with 15 bases left in between. The germline CDR1 and CDR2 sequences are SGHRS and YFSETQ. CDR3 nucleotides: TGCGCCAGCCGCCCAGCGACCACGTACAATGAGCAGTTCTTC. This sequence encodes CASRPATTYNEQFF.

The rearrangement links TRBV9 to TRBJ2-7; the D gene is possibly TRBD2 (5 bases). Germline CDR1 and CDR2: SGDLS and YYNGEE. V was pared by 0 bases and J by 2 bases, with 15 bases between. The CDR3 totals 16 residues. Here the CDR3 DNA reads TGTGCCAGCAGCGTAGGAGTCGGAGGATATACCTACGAGCAGTACTTC. This encodes CASSVGVGGYTYEQYF.

This clone was recorded only once. The rearrangement uses TRBV27 and TRBJ1-1, with D unresolved. CDR3 size: 14 residues. The V gene lost 8 bases and the J gene lost 5 bases, with 18 bases spanning the gap. The germline V gene encodes CDR1 MNHEY and CDR2 SMNVEV (reference sequence). As DNA, the CDR3 is TGTGCCAGCTCCCCGTGGGCCACTGGGACTGAAGCTTTCTTT. It encodes CASSPWATGTEAFF.

This chain connects TRBV18 to TRBJ2-2; D is unresolved. Trimming took 4 bases from V and 0 from J, leaving 6 bases between them. Germline CDR1 KGHSH, CDR2 LQKENI. CDR3 length: 14 residues. The CDR3 loop is CASSLVANTGELFF. CDR3 DNA sequence: TGTGCCAGCTCACTAGTGGCGAACACCGGGGAGCTGTTTTTT.

The chain has TRBV28 and TRBJ1-2; 7 bases agree with TRBD1. V was clipped by 4 bases and J by 4 bases; unmatched bases: 12. This CDR3 comprises 16 residues. CDR1 is MDHEN and CDR2 is SYDVKM in the germline V gene. CDR3 residues: CASSSTSATGSYGYTF. The DNA for the CDR3 is TGTGCCAGCAGTTCCACCTCAGCGACAGGGTCCTATGGCTACACCTTC.

This clone came up once. V is TRBV9 and J is TRBJ1-1; D unclear. From germline, CDR1 is SGDLS and CDR2 YYNGEE. V was shortened by 0 bases and J by 0 bases, with 9 bases between the two germline ends. The CDR3 sequence is 15 residues long. CDR3 DNA: TGTGCCAGCAGCGTAGATCCCCAGGTGAACACTGAAGCTTTCTTT. Translation: CASSVDPQVNTEAFF.

The chain couples TRBV28 to TRBJ1-1; D perhaps matches TRBD1 (5 bases). The length of the CDR3 is 13 residues. The germline V and J ends were trimmed by 4 bases and 3 bases, with 9 bases remaining between them. CDR1 is MDHEN, CDR2 SYDVKM, per germline. In nucleotides, the CDR3 is TGTGCCAGCAGTTCCCCGGGGGACACTGAAGCTTTCTTT. It is translated as CASSSPGDTEAFF.

Comments on this clone: Different DNA sequences within this sample yield the same CDR3. This CDR3 reads CASSPDGSSTDTQYF. DNA of the CDR3: TGTGCCAGCAGTCCTGACGGGTCTAGCACAGATACGCAGTATTTT. The V call is TRBV6-4, the J call TRBJ2-3; no firm D call. In germline, CDR1 is MRHNA, CDR2 SNTAGT. The length of the CDR3 is 15 residues. Trimming took 5 bases from V and 0 from J, leaving 12 bases between them.

V and J are TRBV18 and TRBJ2-3, with TRBD1 identical over 7 bases. The CDR3 is made up of 13 amino acids. V lost 2 bases and J lost 4; bases outside the gene matches: 0. Germline-derived CDR1 and CDR2 are KGHSH and LQKENI. CDR3 sequence (DNA): TGTGCCAGCTCACCAACAGGGGCAGATACGCAGTATTTT. This gives the protein CASSPTGADTQYF.

The rearrangement links TRBV13 to TRBJ1-2, with 9 bases lining up with TRBD1. There are 15 residues in the CDR3. V was clipped by 3 bases and J by 2 bases; unmatched bases: 4. CDR1 and CDR2 from the germline V gene are PRHDT and FYEKMQ (reference sequence). The DNA of the CDR3 is TGTGCCAGCAGCTTGGGGACAGGGACCAACTATGGCTACACCTTC. Translation gives CASSLGTGTNYGYTF.

The gene calls are TRBV7-9 and TRBJ2-1; 9 bases fit TRBD2. In germline, CDR1 is SEHNR, CDR2 FQNEAQ (reference sequence). CDR3 length: 17 amino acids. Trimming took 1 base from V and 5 from J; bases not matched to a gene: 9. CDR3 in DNA: TGTGCCAGCAGCTTAGACGTTGGCGGGAGGGCCGACAATGAGCAGTTCTTC. This encodes CASSLDVGGRADNEQFF. Full variable domain (outside the CDR3, taken from reference TRBV7-9 and TRBJ2-1): DTGVSQNPRHKITKRGQNVTFRCDPISEHNRLYWYRQTLGQGPEFLTYFQNEAQLEKSRLLSDRFSAERPKGSFSTLEIQRTEQGDSAMYLCASSLDVGGRADNEQFFGPGTRLTVL.

The chain is built from TRBV5-4 and TRBJ2-1; weak D call: TRBD2 (5 bases). CDR1 is SGHNT and CDR2 is YYREEE in the germline V gene (reference sequence). The V gene lost 4 bases and the J gene lost 4 bases, with 18 bases spanning the gap. The CDR3 is 16 amino acids. CDR3: CASSPPTTRAYNEQFF. DNA of the CDR3: TGTGCCAGCAGCCCTCCGACTACCAGAGCGTACAATGAGCAGTTCTTC. Using reference TRBV5-4 and TRBJ2-1 for the parts outside the CDR3, the full variable domain is ETGVTQSPTHLIKTRGQQVTLRCSSQSGHNTVSWYQQALGQGPQFIFQYYREEENGRGNFPPRFSGLQFPNYSSELNVNALELDDSALYLCASSPPTTRAYNEQFFGPGTRLTVL.

V usage is TRBV6-4 and J usage is TRBJ1-2; 7 nucleotides line up with TRBD1. Germline loops: CDR1 MRHNA, CDR2 SNTAGT. There are 13 residues in the CDR3. V shed 5 bases and J 3 bases; nucleotides not matched to a gene: 3. The CDR3 DNA follows: TGTGCCAGCAGTCCCGGGACAGACTATGGCTACACCTTC. Amino acids: CASSPGTDYGYTF.

There are a few counts of this clone. The J gene is TRBJ2-5, the V gene TRBV18; D remains ambiguous. Germline lookup yields CDR1 KGHSH and CDR2 LQKENI. This CDR3 has 15 amino acids. The V end was cut by 0 bases, the J end by 5 bases, with 13 bases between. The CDR3 DNA is TGTGCCAGCTCACCACCTGCAGTAGCTGGCGAGACCCAGTACTTC. Translation gives CASSPPAVAGETQYF.

The V call is TRBV5-4, the J call TRBJ2-5; a weak D match, TRBD2 (5 bases). The CDR3 has 14 residues. Trimming took off 4 bases at V and 4 bases at J, with 14 bases between the two ends. CDR1 is SGHNT and CDR2 is YYREEE in the germline V gene (reference sequence). This chain's CDR3 is CASSLRGVAETQYF. For the CDR3, the DNA is TGTGCCAGCAGCCTTCGGGGAGTAGCAGAGACCCAGTACTTC.